Below are 8 T cell receptor beta chains sequenced from a single sample in a study of T cells in Graves' hyperthyroidism and ophthalmopathy. TCR beta CDR3 regions were amplified from RNA. When the TCR CDR3 underwent first-round RT-PCR, the HTBI primer set was used. Using its own MiXCR run on the multiplex PCR reads, TCRdb lists one record per CDR3 protein. The sample includes about 260,000 distinct CDR3 sequences, roughly 22% of them seen just once. Sequenced: blood. The receptors come from a man younger than 40 with Graves' ophthalmopathy.

This clonotype was seen only a few times. The chain joins TRBV28 to TRBJ1-4; D possibly corresponds to TRBD1 (6 bases). The V gene lost 5 bases and the J gene lost 8 bases, with 18 bases spanning the gap. The germline gives CDR1 MDHEN, CDR2 SYDVKM. The CDR3 runs to 15 residues. In nucleotides, the CDR3 is TGTGCCAGCAGTCCCCCGACAGGCGAGTACGAAAAACTGTTTTTT. The encoded protein is CASSPPTGEYEKLFF. Using reference TRBV28 and TRBJ1-4 for the parts outside the CDR3, the full variable domain is DVKVTQSSRYLVKRTGEKVFLECVQDMDHENMFWYRQDPGLGLRLIYFSYDVKMKEKGDIPEGYSVSREKKERFSLILESASTNQTSMYLCASSPPTGEYEKLFFGSGTQLSVL.

With respect to this clonotype: This sequence may be a read error, since a much larger clone differs from it by one base. The chain carries TRBV7-9 and TRBJ2-3; D perhaps matches TRBD1 (5 bases). Germline CDR1 reads SEHNR; CDR2 reads FQNEAQ (reference sequence). CDR3 length: 16 amino acids. The CDR3 coding sequence is TGTGCCTGCAGCTTAGGGGTCGAACTCGGCACAGATACGCAGTATTTT. Amino acids: CACSLGVELGTDTQYF.

In this sample, this clonotype turned up many times. V gene TRBV20-1 combines with J gene TRBJ1-4; D ambiguous. Germline V gene data show CDR1 as DFQATT and CDR2 as SNEGSKA (reference sequence). CDR3 length: 14 residues. V was cut by 0 bases and J by 0 bases, with 5 bases left in between. The CDR3 loop reads CSARDRPTNEKLFF. CDR3 sequence (DNA): TGCAGTGCTAGAGACAGGCCAACTAATGAAAAACTGTTTTTT.

CDR3 in DNA: TGTGCCAGCAGCTCAGATCTTTTGCGCCCAGATACGCAGTATTTT. It translates to CASSSDLLRPDTQYF. The V gene is TRBV11-2, the J gene TRBJ2-3; D unresolved. The V and J ends lost 4 bases and 4 bases respectively, with 15 bases between them. The CDR3 contains 15 residues. Germline V CDR1 and CDR2: SGHAT, FQNNGV.

This clonotype was counted between two and nine times. The chain is built from TRBV20-1 and TRBJ2-1; TRBD2 agrees at 12 bases. V lost 5 bases and J lost 9; bases outside the gene matches: 14. The CDR3 is made up of 16 amino acids. Germline V lookup: CDR1 DFQATT, CDR2 SNEGSKA (reference sequence). The CDR3 is CSAPDELAGGYGEQFF. CDR3 coding DNA: TGCAGTGCTCCCGACGAGCTAGCGGGAGGGTACGGTGAGCAGTTCTTC.

The sample holds a few counts of this clonotype. The DNA for the CDR3 is TGCAGCGTCTCCCGGGACAGACCTTCTGGAAACACCATATATTTT. It translates to CSVSRDRPSGNTIYF. The chain couples TRBV29-1 to TRBJ1-3, with 7 bases aligning to TRBD1. The CDR3 spans 15 residues. Germline CDR1 is SQVTM and CDR2 is ANQGSEA. Germline trimming cut 6 bases from V and 1 base from J; bases unmatched to any gene: 9.

In its sample, this clonotype was seen a few times. Germline and junction disagree at one end, which may indicate a read error. This sequence joins TRBV5-1 and TRBJ2-5; TRBD2 matches at 13 bases. The CDR3 consists of 17 residues. Germline V gene data show CDR1 as SGHRS and CDR2 as YFSETQ. CDR3 amino acids: CASSFWKTSGRNKTQYF. Here the CDR3 DNA reads TGTGCCAGCAGCTTCTGGAAGACTAGCGGGAGGAACAAGACCCAGTACTTC.

This clonotype was seen at least ten times. CDR3 nucleotide sequence: TGCAGCGCTGGGACAGGGGGATTTACTGAAGCTTTCTTT. It is translated as CSAGTGGFTEAFF. The chain uses TRBV29-1 and TRBJ1-1; 11 bases fit TRBD1. The J segment lost 5 bases and the V segment lost 7 bases, leaving 6 bases of the junction unmatched. From germline, CDR1 is SQVTM and CDR2 ANQGSEA. The CDR3 has 13 amino acids.